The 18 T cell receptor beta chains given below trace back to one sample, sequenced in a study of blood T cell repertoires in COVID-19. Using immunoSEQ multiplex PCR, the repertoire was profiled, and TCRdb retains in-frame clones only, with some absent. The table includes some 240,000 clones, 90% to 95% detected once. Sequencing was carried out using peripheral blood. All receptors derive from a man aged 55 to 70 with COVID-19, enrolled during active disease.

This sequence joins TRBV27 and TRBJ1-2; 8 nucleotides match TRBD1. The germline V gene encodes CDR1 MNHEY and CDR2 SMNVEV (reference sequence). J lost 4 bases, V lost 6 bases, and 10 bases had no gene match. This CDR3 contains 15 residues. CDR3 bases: TGTGCCAGCAGACGGGCACAGGGGGACTCCTATGGCTACACCTTC. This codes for CASRRAQGDSYGYTF.

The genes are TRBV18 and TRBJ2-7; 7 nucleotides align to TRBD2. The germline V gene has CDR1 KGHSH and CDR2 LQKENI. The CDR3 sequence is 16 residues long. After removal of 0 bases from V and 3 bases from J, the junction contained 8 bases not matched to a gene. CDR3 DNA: TGTGCCAGCTCACCACCGGTCGCGGGAGCTGACTACGAGCAGTACTTC. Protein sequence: CASSPPVAGADYEQYF.

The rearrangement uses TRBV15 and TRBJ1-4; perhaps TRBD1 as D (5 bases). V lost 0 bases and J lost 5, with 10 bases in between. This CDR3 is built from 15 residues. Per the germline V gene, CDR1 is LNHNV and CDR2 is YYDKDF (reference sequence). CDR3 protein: CATSREKGPNEKLFF. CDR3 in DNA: TGTGCCACCAGCAGAGAAAAGGGGCCCAATGAAAAACTGTTTTTT. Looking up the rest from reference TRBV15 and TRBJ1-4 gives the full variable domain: DAMVIQNPRYQVTQFGKPVTLSCSQTLNHNVMYWYQQKSSQAPKLLFHYYDKDFNNEADTPDNFQSRRPNTSFCFLDIRSPGLGDTAMYLCATSREKGPNEKLFFGSGTQLSVL.

This chain's CDR3 is CASSEDSLGYGYTF. DNA of the CDR3: TGTGCCAGCAGCGAAGACAGTTTGGGCTATGGCTACACCTTC. The chain is built from TRBV9 and TRBJ1-2; tentative D call: TRBD1 (5 bases). The length of the CDR3 is 14 residues. Trimming removed 3 bases from V and 4 bases from J, with 13 bases in between. The germline V gene has CDR1 SGDLS and CDR2 YYNGEE.

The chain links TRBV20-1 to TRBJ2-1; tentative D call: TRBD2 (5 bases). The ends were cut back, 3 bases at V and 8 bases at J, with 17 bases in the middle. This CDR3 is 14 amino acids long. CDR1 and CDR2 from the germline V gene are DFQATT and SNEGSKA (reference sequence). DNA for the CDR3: TGCAGTGCTAGTCGTACGGGGTCCGGGGATGAGCAGTTCTTC. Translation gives CSASRTGSGDEQFF.

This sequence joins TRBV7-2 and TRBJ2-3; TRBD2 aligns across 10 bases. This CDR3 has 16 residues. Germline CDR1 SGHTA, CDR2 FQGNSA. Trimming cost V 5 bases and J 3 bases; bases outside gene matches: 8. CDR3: CASSPGTSAVTDTQYF. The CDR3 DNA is TGTGCCAGCAGCCCCGGGACTAGCGCGGTTACAGATACGCAGTATTTT. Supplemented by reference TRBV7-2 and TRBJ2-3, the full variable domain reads GAGVSQSPSNKVTEKGKDVELRCDPISGHTALYWYRQSLGQGLEFLIYFQGNSAPDKSGLPSDRFSAERTGGSVSTLTIQRTQQEDSAVYLCASSPGTSAVTDTQYFGPGTRLTVL.

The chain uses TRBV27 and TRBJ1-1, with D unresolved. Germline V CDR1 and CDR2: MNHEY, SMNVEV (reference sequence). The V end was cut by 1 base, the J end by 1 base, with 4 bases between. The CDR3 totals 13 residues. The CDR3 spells CASSLFKNTEAFF. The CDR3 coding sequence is TGTGCCAGCAGTTTATTTAAGAACACTGAAGCTTTCTTT.

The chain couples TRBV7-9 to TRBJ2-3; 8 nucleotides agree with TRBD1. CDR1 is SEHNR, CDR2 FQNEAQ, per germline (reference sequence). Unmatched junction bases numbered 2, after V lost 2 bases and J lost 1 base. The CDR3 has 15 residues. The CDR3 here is CASSLIQGGTDTQYF. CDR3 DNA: TGTGCCAGCAGCTTAATACAGGGGGGCACAGATACGCAGTATTTT. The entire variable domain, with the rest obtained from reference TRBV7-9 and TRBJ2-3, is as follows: DTGVSQNPRHKITKRGQNVTFRCDPISEHNRLYWYRQTLGQGPEFLTYFQNEAQLEKSRLLSDRFSAERPKGSFSTLEIQRTEQGDSAMYLCASSLIQGGTDTQYFGPGTRLTVL.

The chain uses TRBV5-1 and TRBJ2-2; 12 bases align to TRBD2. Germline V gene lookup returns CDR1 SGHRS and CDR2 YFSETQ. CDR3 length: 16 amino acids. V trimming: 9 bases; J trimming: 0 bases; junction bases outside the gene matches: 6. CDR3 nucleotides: TGCGCCACAACCGGGACTAGCGGGTCGAACACCGGGGAGCTGTTTTTT. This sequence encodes CATTGTSGSNTGELFF.

The CDR3 here is CASSPPGLAGDYEQYF. Here the CDR3 DNA reads TGTGCCAGCTCACCACCGGGACTAGCGGGGGACTACGAGCAGTACTTC. The V and J genes are TRBV18 and TRBJ2-7, with 14 nucleotides matching TRBD2. The CDR3 consists of 16 residues. Germline lookup yields CDR1 KGHSH and CDR2 LQKENI. With 0 bases clipped from V and 3 bases from J, the junction kept 1 base outside the gene matches.

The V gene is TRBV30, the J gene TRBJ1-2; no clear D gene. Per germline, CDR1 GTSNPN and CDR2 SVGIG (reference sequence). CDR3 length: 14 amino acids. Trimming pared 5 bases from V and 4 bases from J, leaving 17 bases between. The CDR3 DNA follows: TGTGCCTGGGGACGGGGAGAACATAGCTATGGCTACACCTTC. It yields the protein CAWGRGEHSYGYTF.

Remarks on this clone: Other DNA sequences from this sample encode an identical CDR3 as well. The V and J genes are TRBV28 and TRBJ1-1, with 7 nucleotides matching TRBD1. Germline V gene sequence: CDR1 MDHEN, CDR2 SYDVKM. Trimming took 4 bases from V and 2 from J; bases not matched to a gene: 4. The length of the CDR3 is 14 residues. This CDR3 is CASSSTGLNTEAFF. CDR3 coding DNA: TGTGCCAGCAGTTCGACAGGGTTAAACACTGAAGCTTTCTTT.

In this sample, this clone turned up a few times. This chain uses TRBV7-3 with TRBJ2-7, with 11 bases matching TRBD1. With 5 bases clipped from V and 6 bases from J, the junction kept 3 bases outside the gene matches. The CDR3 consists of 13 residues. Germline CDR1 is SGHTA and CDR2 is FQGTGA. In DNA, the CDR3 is TGTGCCAGCAGCCCAGGGACAGGGGGCGAGCAGTACTTC. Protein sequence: CASSPGTGGEQYF.

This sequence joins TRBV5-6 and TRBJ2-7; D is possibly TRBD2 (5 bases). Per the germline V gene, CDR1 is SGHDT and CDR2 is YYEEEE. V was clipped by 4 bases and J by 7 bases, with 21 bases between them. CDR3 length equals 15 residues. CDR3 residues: CASSTLTTPFSEQYF. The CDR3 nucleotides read TGTGCCAGCAGCACACTGACTACCCCGTTTAGTGAGCAGTACTTC.

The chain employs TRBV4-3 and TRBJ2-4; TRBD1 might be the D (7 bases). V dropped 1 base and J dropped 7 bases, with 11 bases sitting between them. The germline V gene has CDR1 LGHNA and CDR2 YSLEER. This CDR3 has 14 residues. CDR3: CASSQVPGGNIQYF. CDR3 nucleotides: TGCGCCAGCAGCCAAGTCCCAGGGGGGAACATTCAGTACTTC.

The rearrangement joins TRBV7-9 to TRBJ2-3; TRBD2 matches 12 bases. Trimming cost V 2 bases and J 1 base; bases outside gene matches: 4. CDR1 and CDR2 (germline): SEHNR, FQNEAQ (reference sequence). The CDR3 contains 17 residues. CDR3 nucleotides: TGTGCCAGCAGCTTATGGACTAGCGGGACGGGCACAGATACGCAGTATTTT. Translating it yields CASSLWTSGTGTDTQYF.

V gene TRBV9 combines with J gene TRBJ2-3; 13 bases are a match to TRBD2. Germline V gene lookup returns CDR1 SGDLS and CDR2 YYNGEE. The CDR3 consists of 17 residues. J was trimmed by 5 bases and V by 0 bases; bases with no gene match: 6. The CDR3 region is CASSVGTSGGYGDTQYF. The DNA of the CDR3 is TGTGCCAGCAGCGTAGGGACTAGCGGGGGATACGGAGATACGCAGTATTTT.

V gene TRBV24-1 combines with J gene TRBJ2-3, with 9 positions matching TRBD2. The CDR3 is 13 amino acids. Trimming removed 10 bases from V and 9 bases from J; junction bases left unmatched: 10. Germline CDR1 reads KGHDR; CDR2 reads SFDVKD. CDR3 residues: CATGPSGVDTQYF. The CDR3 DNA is TGTGCCACTGGTCCTAGCGGGGTTGACACGCAGTATTTT.